Below are 10 T cell receptor beta chains sequenced from a single sample in a study of regulatory T cells in long-lasting Graves disease. Described time point: newly diagnosed GD, antithyroid drugs for less than 3 months. From RNA extracted from PBMCs, the TCR library was made. The TCR beta library used iRepertoire HTBI primers with Arm-PCR amplification of CDR3. TCRdb re-called the multiplex PCR reads through MiXCR, storing one row per CDR3 protein. The data hold over 350,000 distinct CDR3 sequences, with 15% observed a single time. These data were also filed under a second study, of T cells in Graves' hyperthyroidism and ophthalmopathy.

Sequencing used peripheral blood mononuclear cells (PBMCs), obtained at new diagnosis, from a patient treated with antithyroid drugs. Source of these receptors: a woman aged 40 to 50 with Graves disease.

This clonotype appeared many times. The chain couples TRBV27 to TRBJ2-1, with D tentatively TRBD1 or TRBD2 (5 bases each). Looked up from germline, CDR1 is MNHEY and CDR2 is SMNVEV (reference sequence). The CDR3 extends over 16 amino acids. The V end lost 5 bases, the J end lost 3 bases, and 17 bases lay between the germline ends. CDR3 amino acids: CASSPNPGPGYNEQFF. DNA of the CDR3: TGTGCCAGCAGTCCCAATCCGGGACCTGGCTACAATGAGCAGTTCTTC.

This clonotype appeared many times. The J gene is TRBJ2-7, the V gene TRBV7-2, with D tentatively TRBD2 (5 bases). This CDR3 has 15 amino acids. The germline gives CDR1 SGHTA, CDR2 FQGNSA. Trimming removed 1 base from V and 4 bases from J, with 14 bases in between. The CDR3 spells CASSLVGLSGYEQYF. The CDR3 region has the DNA TGTGCCAGCAGCTTAGTTGGTCTATCGGGGTACGAGCAGTACTTC. Variable domain in full (rest from reference TRBV7-2 and TRBJ2-7): GAGVSQSPSNKVTEKGKDVELRCDPISGHTALYWYRQSLGQGLEFLIYFQGNSAPDKSGLPSDRFSAERTGGSVSTLTIQRTQQEDSAVYLCASSLVGLSGYEQYFGPGTRLTVT.

The rearrangement joins TRBV15 to TRBJ2-5; the match to TRBD2 covers 10 bases. The V gene end was trimmed by 0 bases and the J gene end by 5 bases; junction bases not matched to a gene: 9. The CDR3 contains 17 residues. Germline assignment: CDR1 LNHNV and CDR2 YYDKDF (reference sequence). CDR3 DNA sequence: TGTGCCACCAGCAGAGATCCTGCTAGCGGGAGCAGGGAGACCCAGTACTTC. Amino acids: CATSRDPASGSRETQYF.

Worth noting for this clonotype: With a much larger clone just one base away, this may be a read error. The chain uses TRBV28 and TRBJ2-2, with 12 bases lining up with TRBD2. CDR1 MDHEN and CDR2 SYDVKM come from the germline V gene. The J segment lost 7 bases and the V segment lost 6 bases, leaving 15 bases of the junction unmatched. The CDR3 runs 18 residues. The CDR3 nucleotides are TGTGCCAGCAGCTGGGCGCCTAGCGGGAGGGGCCTAGACGGGGAGCTGTTTTTT. It encodes CASSWAPSGRGLDGELFF.

For this clonotype: This sequence may be a read error, since a much larger clone differs from it by one base. The conserved phenylalanine or tryptophan is not found at the CDR3 terminus, so this likely reflects a read error. The genes are TRBV12-5 and TRBJ2-1, with 9 bases aligning to TRBD2. Losses at the gene ends were 3 bases for V and 6 bases for J; bases not matched to a gene: 27. This CDR3 is 22 amino acids long. The V gene's germline CDR1 is LGHNT and CDR2 FRNRAP. CDR3 protein: CASGFLLSGRLAGRTGVNEQFL. CDR3 nucleotides: TGTGCTAGTGGTTTCCTCCTTAGTGGTCGGCTAGCGGGAAGGACTGGGGTCAATGAGCAGTTCCTC.

The chain uses TRBV12-5 and TRBJ2-1; D is unclear. The V and J ends lost 6 bases and 6 bases respectively, with 9 bases between them. This CDR3 spans 12 amino acids. The germline V gene encodes CDR1 LGHNT and CDR2 FRNRAP. The CDR3 DNA reads TGTGCTAGTGGCCCGTCGGTCAATGAGCAGTTCTTC. It is translated as CASGPSVNEQFF. Supplemented by reference TRBV12-5 and TRBJ2-1, the full variable domain reads DARVTQTPRHKVTEMGQEVTMRCQPILGHNTVFWYRQTMMQGLELLAYFRNRAPLDDSGMPKDRFSAEMPDATLATLKIQPSEPRDSAVYFCASGPSVNEQFFGPGTRLTVL.

This clonotype was seen at least ten times. The V call is TRBV11-1, the J call TRBJ1-1; 9 bases fit TRBD1. Trimming removed 5 bases from V and 7 bases from J; junction bases left unmatched: 2. The germline gives CDR1 SGHAT, CDR2 FQDESV (reference sequence). The CDR3 runs to 12 residues. DNA of the CDR3: TGTGCCAGCAGCAAGACAGGGGGTGAAGCTTTCTTT. This sequence encodes CASSKTGGEAFF.

The chain couples TRBV28 to TRBJ1-2; 7 bases are shared with TRBD1. Germline assignment: CDR1 MDHEN and CDR2 SYDVKM. V gave up 5 bases and J gave up 8 bases; unmatched junction bases: 14. The CDR3 runs 15 residues. The DNA of the CDR3 is TGTGCCAGCAGTCCTTTCGGGGAGGGGGCTTGGGGCTACACCTTC. This sequence encodes CASSPFGEGAWGYTF.

The table lists this clonotype with a few counts. For the CDR3, the DNA is TGTGCCAGCAGCTTACCAACCGGGACAGGGGGCGATTACGAGCAGTACTTC. It encodes CASSLPTGTGGDYEQYF. The chain is built from TRBV7-8 and TRBJ2-7; 12 bases are a match to TRBD1. J was trimmed by 4 bases and V by 2 bases; bases with no gene match: 9. There are 17 residues in the CDR3. Germline V CDR1 and CDR2: SGHVS, FQNEAQ. The full variable domain, in which reference TRBV7-8 and TRBJ2-7 provide the parts outside the CDR3, is GAGVSQSPRYKVAKRGQDVALRCDPISGHVSLFWYQQALGQGPEFLTYFQNEAQLDKSGLPSDRFFAERPEGSVSTLKIQRTQQEDSAVYLCASSLPTGTGGDYEQYFGPGTRLTVT.

The table lists this clonotype with a few counts. A much larger clone is a single base away; this may be a read error. The final CDR3 position lacks the conserved phenylalanine or tryptophan, pointing to a likely read error. The chain couples TRBV28 to TRBJ2-1; 10 bases match TRBD1. The CDR3 has 20 amino acids. CDR1 is MDHEN and CDR2 is SYDVKM in the germline V gene. The V segment lost 6 bases and the J segment 5 bases; nucleotides outside the gene matches: 22. The CDR3 region has the DNA TGTGCCAGCAGACCCCTCTTCTCCAGCGCGACAGGGGGCGCAGACAATGAGCAGTTCTCC. Its protein product is CASRPLFSSATGGADNEQFS.